This is a list of T cell receptor beta chains from one sample in a study of T cell repertoires in cytomegalovirus infection. TCRdb processed the reads anew with MiXCR; each CDR3 protein has one entry. The data show fewer than 550,000 distinct CDR3 sequences, with 30% to 40% seen just once and around 15% held by the top ten. Input material: PBMCs. These receptors came from a human donor in good health (CMV status not recorded). Some clones in this sample may be carry-over from other donors' samples. The CDR3 runs from the conserved cysteine through the conserved F or W. Fields, in order: V gene, J gene, clone size, D gene, CDR3 protein, CDR3 DNA. A D gene is named only where the DNA matches it firmly. A clone size is listed for some rows: how often the clone was seen (once, few, many), or a class if it is expanded.

v_call: TRBV6-2/TRBV6-3; j_call: TRBJ1-1; clone_size: few; d_call: TRBD1; cdr3_aa: CASRTGGQNTEAFF; cdr3_nt: TGTGCCAGCCGAACAGGGGGACAGAACACTGAAGCTTTCTTT
v_call: TRBV6-1; j_call: TRBJ1-2; clone_size: few; d_call: TRBD1; cdr3_aa: CASSELLDRVYGYTF; cdr3_nt: TGTGCCAGCAGTGAACTCCTAGACAGGGTCTATGGCTACACCTTC
v_call: TRBV7-3; j_call: TRBJ2-3; clone_size: NA; d_call: NA; cdr3_aa: CASSSLPIRTDTDTQYF; cdr3_nt: TGTGCCAGCAGCTCATTACCCATACGGACAGACACAGATACGCAGTATTTT
v_call: TRBV19; j_call: TRBJ1-1; clone_size: few; d_call: NA; cdr3_aa: CASSIRKEAFF; cdr3_nt: TGTGCCAGTAGTATCCGGAAGGAAGCTTTCTTT
v_call: TRBV19; j_call: TRBJ1-2; clone_size: few; d_call: NA; cdr3_aa: CASSIRGGGYTF; cdr3_nt: TGTGCCAGTAGTATAAGAGGTGGTGGCTACACCTTC
v_call: TRBV7-8; j_call: TRBJ1-1; clone_size: many; d_call: NA; cdr3_aa: CASSPQVGTEAFF; cdr3_nt: TGTGCCAGCAGCCCTCAGGTGGGGACTGAAGCTTTCTTT
v_call: TRBV6-6; j_call: TRBJ2-2; clone_size: few; d_call: NA; cdr3_aa: CASSYDITNTGELFF; cdr3_nt: TGTGCCAGCAGTTACGACATCACGAACACCGGGGAGCTGTTTTTT
v_call: TRBV20-1; j_call: TRBJ1-2; clone_size: NA; d_call: TRBD1; cdr3_aa: CSAPPGQGLRDGYTF; cdr3_nt: TGCAGTGCCCCCCCCGGACAGGGACTCCGGGATGGCTACACCTTC
v_call: TRBV13; j_call: TRBJ1-3; clone_size: NA; d_call: NA; cdr3_aa: CASSLDAGDRNTIYF; cdr3_nt: TGTGCCAGCAGCTTAGATGCGGGGGATCGAAACACCATATATTTT
v_call: TRBV6-6; j_call: TRBJ1-5; clone_size: NA; d_call: NA; cdr3_aa: CASSYSASPNQPQHF; cdr3_nt: TGTGCCAGCAGTTACTCGGCGAGCCCCAATCAGCCCCAGCATTTT
v_call: TRBV6-6; j_call: TRBJ2-7; clone_size: NA; d_call: TRBD1; cdr3_aa: CASRDAGTGGYEQYF; cdr3_nt: TGTGCCAGCAGAGACGCCGGGACAGGGGGTTACGAGCAGTACTTC
v_call: TRBV12-3/TRBV12-4; j_call: TRBJ2-2; clone_size: NA; d_call: NA; cdr3_aa: CASSRIGEDTGELFF; cdr3_nt: TGTGCCAGCAGCCGGATTGGGGAAGACACCGGGGAGCTGTTTTTT
v_call: TRBV19; j_call: TRBJ2-1; clone_size: NA; d_call: NA; cdr3_aa: CATEEPGRHFF; cdr3_nt: TGTGCCACCGAGGAACCCGGACGACATTTCTTC
v_call: TRBV30; j_call: TRBJ1-2; clone_size: NA; d_call: TRBD1; cdr3_aa: CAWSAGTGGGYTF; cdr3_nt: TGTGCCTGGAGTGCCGGGACAGGGGGTGGCTACACCTTC
v_call: TRBV20-1; j_call: TRBJ1-6; clone_size: NA; d_call: TRBD1; cdr3_aa: CSTINRDRHSPLHF; cdr3_nt: TGCAGTACGATAAACCGGGACAGGCATTCACCCCTCCACTTT
v_call: TRBV25-1; j_call: TRBJ1-1; clone_size: few; d_call: NA; cdr3_aa: CASSGPSNTEAFF; cdr3_nt: TGTGCCAGCAGTGGCCCTTCGAACACTGAAGCTTTCTTT
v_call: TRBV6-1; j_call: TRBJ2-2; clone_size: many; d_call: NA; cdr3_aa: CASRPGTYSTGELFF; cdr3_nt: TGTGCCAGCAGACCCGGGACATATAGTACCGGGGAGCTGTTTTTT
v_call: TRBV7-8; j_call: TRBJ2-3; clone_size: NA; d_call: TRBD2; cdr3_aa: CASSLAAVAGVQDTQYF; cdr3_nt: TGTGCCAGCAGCTTAGCGGCGGTAGCGGGGGTGCAAGATACGCAGTATTTT
v_call: TRBV6-5; j_call: TRBJ2-1; clone_size: few; d_call: NA; cdr3_aa: CASSYSGTLSDEQFF; cdr3_nt: TGTGCCAGCAGTTACTCGGGGACCCTGAGCGATGAGCAGTTCTTC
v_call: TRBV5-1; j_call: TRBJ2-7; clone_size: NA; d_call: NA; cdr3_aa: CASHRRGRSYEQYF; cdr3_nt: TGCGCCAGCCACAGGCGGGGACGATCCTACGAGCAGTACTTC
v_call: TRBV18; j_call: TRBJ2-7; clone_size: NA; d_call: TRBD2; cdr3_aa: CASSPNGGLGGGEQYF; cdr3_nt: TGTGCCAGCTCCCCTAATGGGGGACTAGGAGGCGGCGAGCAGTACTTC
v_call: TRBV7-6; j_call: TRBJ1-3; clone_size: NA; d_call: NA; cdr3_aa: CASSWEGGTIYF; cdr3_nt: TGTGCCAGCAGCTGGGAGGGAGGCACCATATATTTT
v_call: TRBV29-1; j_call: TRBJ1-1; clone_size: NA; d_call: NA; cdr3_aa: CSVQGAFF; cdr3_nt: TGCAGCGTTCAGGGAGCTTTCTTT
v_call: TRBV20-1; j_call: TRBJ2-5; clone_size: few; d_call: NA; cdr3_aa: CSASRGIGETQYF; cdr3_nt: TGCAGTGCTAGTCGGGGAATAGGAGAGACCCAGTACTTC
v_call: TRBV14; j_call: TRBJ2-1; clone_size: NA; d_call: NA; cdr3_aa: CASSPNSGVYNEQFF; cdr3_nt: TGTGCCAGCAGCCCTAACAGCGGAGTCTACAATGAGCAGTTCTTC
v_call: TRBV4-2; j_call: TRBJ2-3; clone_size: NA; d_call: NA; cdr3_aa: CASSQERLSGGTDTQYF; cdr3_nt: TGTGCCAGCAGCCAAGAAAGGTTGTCGGGGGGCACAGATACGCAGTATTTT
v_call: TRBV7-4; j_call: TRBJ2-3; clone_size: NA; d_call: TRBD1; cdr3_aa: CASSLDRATDTQYF; cdr3_nt: TGTGCCAGCAGCTTGGACAGGGCTACAGATACGCAGTATTTT
v_call: TRBV5-8; j_call: TRBJ2-2; clone_size: NA; d_call: NA; cdr3_aa: CASSDRQTNTGELFF; cdr3_nt: TGTGCCAGCAGCGACCGACAGACGAACACCGGGGAGCTGTTTTTT
v_call: TRBV7-2; j_call: TRBJ1-6; clone_size: many; d_call: NA; cdr3_aa: CASSFFGRGSPLHF; cdr3_nt: TGTGCCAGCAGCTTCTTTGGCAGGGGTTCACCCCTCCACTTT
v_call: TRBV7-6; j_call: TRBJ1-1; clone_size: many; d_call: TRBD1; cdr3_aa: CASSSGQGAIGTEAFF; cdr3_nt: TGTGCCAGCAGCTCGGGACAGGGGGCGATTGGGACTGAAGCTTTCTTT
v_call: TRBV6-5; j_call: TRBJ2-5; clone_size: few; d_call: NA; cdr3_aa: CASSYNSGGGWETQYF; cdr3_nt: TGTGCCAGCAGTTACAATTCTGGGGGCGGGTGGGAGACCCAGTACTTC
v_call: TRBV6-2/TRBV6-3; j_call: TRBJ1-5; clone_size: few; d_call: TRBD1; cdr3_aa: CASSHGQGLNQPQHF; cdr3_nt: TGTGCCAGCAGTCACGGACAGGGACTGAATCAGCCCCAGCATTTT